Below are 23 T cell receptor beta chains sequenced from a single sample in a study of cytomegalovirus exposure and HLA in healthy donors. Libraries were prepared by immunoSEQ multiplex PCR; TCRdb keeps only in-frame clonotypes and omits some of them. The sample includes approximately 270,000 clones, more than 75% of them seen just once. The specimen sequenced was PBMCs. The receptor set was obtained from a man between 18 and 35 years old in good health and CMV-seropositive.

The chain combines TRBV9 with TRBJ2-7, with a tentative D call TRBD1 (5 bases). CDR3 size: 15 residues. Germline-derived CDR1 and CDR2 are SGDLS and YYNGEE. The V and J ends lost 0 bases and 2 bases respectively, with 12 bases between them. CDR3 protein: CASSVGPGLTYEQYF. CDR3 coding DNA: TGTGCCAGCAGCGTAGGGCCAGGGCTAACCTACGAGCAGTACTTC.

The rearrangement uses TRBV27 and TRBJ2-5; D is unresolved. Trimming took off 5 bases at V and 5 bases at J, with 15 bases between the two ends. The CDR3 sequence is 14 residues long. Germline V CDR1 and CDR2: MNHEY, SMNVEV (reference sequence). The CDR3 DNA reads TGTGCCAGCAGTACCTATACCCAGATGGAGACCCAGTACTTC. Translation gives CASSTYTQMETQYF.

The chain couples TRBV27 to TRBJ2-1; D is perhaps TRBD2 (6 bases). This CDR3 spans 15 amino acids. The germline V gene encodes CDR1 MNHEY and CDR2 SMNVEV (reference sequence). The germline V and J ends were trimmed by 5 bases and 2 bases, with 13 bases remaining between them. CDR3 protein: CASSPSGEAYNEQFF. CDR3 sequence (DNA): TGTGCCAGCAGTCCTTCGGGGGAGGCCTACAATGAGCAGTTCTTC.

The chain combines TRBV30 with TRBJ2-2; D remains unclear. Germline V CDR1 and CDR2: GTSNPN, SVGIG (reference sequence). This CDR3 comprises 14 residues. Between the trimmed V and J ends, which lost 0 bases and 2 bases, there was a span of 7 bases. The chain's CDR3 is CAWSVSLNTGELFF. For the CDR3, the DNA is TGTGCCTGGAGTGTATCCCTTAACACCGGGGAGCTGTTTTTT.

This sequence joins TRBV2 and TRBJ2-1; D assignment may be TRBD1 or TRBD2 (5 bases each). The CDR3 runs 15 residues. Germline assignment: CDR1 SNHLY and CDR2 FYNNEI. V lost 5 bases to trimming and J lost 0 bases, with 11 bases between them. The CDR3 loop reads CASSSRGSSYNEQFF. The CDR3 DNA reads TGTGCCAGCAGTTCGAGGGGCAGCTCCTACAATGAGCAGTTCTTC.

V is TRBV7-8 and J is TRBJ1-5, with D perhaps TRBD1 (6 bases). The CDR3 sequence is 16 residues long. Germline loops: CDR1 SGHVS, CDR2 FQNEAQ. V was trimmed by 5 bases and J by 2 bases, leaving 16 bases between them. The CDR3, as DNA: TGTGCCAGCAGCCCCTTGGCCGGGGGCGGCAATCAGCCCCAGCATTTT. Its protein product is CASSPLAGGGNQPQHF.

The chain joins TRBV21-1 to TRBJ2-7; the D call TRBD2 from the table was never checked on the DNA. TRBV21-1 is a known pseudogene. CDR3 size: 16 residues. CDR3: CASSKARGDCSYEQYF. The DNA for the CDR3 is TGTGCCAGCAGCAAAGCGCGCGGGGACTGTTCCTACGAGCAGTACTTC.

This chain links TRBV7-8 with TRBJ1-1; D is unresolved. Trimming left V 3 bases short and J 0 bases short, with 5 bases between. CDR1 and CDR2 (germline): SGHVS, FQNEAQ. The length of the CDR3 is 13 residues. CDR3 in amino acids: CASSLTLNTEAFF. In nucleotides, the CDR3 is TGTGCCAGCAGCTTGACTTTGAACACTGAAGCTTTCTTT.

The genes are TRBV19 and TRBJ1-2; the D is unclear. Germline V gene lookup returns CDR1 LNHDA and CDR2 SQIVND (reference sequence). The V end was cut by 3 bases, the J end by 2 bases, with 7 bases between. The CDR3 extends over 13 amino acids. The CDR3 here is CASSIGVNYGYTF. DNA for the CDR3: TGTGCCAGTAGTATCGGAGTCAACTATGGCTACACCTTC.

This sequence joins TRBV7-9 and TRBJ1-4, with TRBD1 identical over 9 bases. Germline CDR1 is SEHNR and CDR2 is FQNEAQ (reference sequence). The ends lost 5 bases at V and 5 bases at J; junction bases unmatched: 9. The CDR3 spans 16 residues. CDR3 coding DNA: TGTGCCAGCAGCAGATACACCGGGACAGGGAATGAAAAACTGTTTTTT. Translation gives CASSRYTGTGNEKLFF.

The rearrangement links TRBV18 to TRBJ1-4, with D hard to call. V was clipped by 2 bases and J by 5 bases, with 9 bases between them. The germline V gene has CDR1 KGHSH and CDR2 LQKENI. This CDR3 region has 14 residues. The CDR3 DNA is TGTGCCAGCTCACCAGGGGTTACCAATGAAAAACTGTTTTTT. Translation: CASSPGVTNEKLFF.

The J gene is TRBJ1-5, the V gene TRBV4-2; D uncertain. V gave up 5 bases and J gave up 0 bases, with 14 bases separating them. Germline V lookup: CDR1 LGHNA, CDR2 YNFKEQ. CDR3 length: 16 residues. CDR3 protein: CASSEQSGYSNQPQHF. The CDR3 DNA reads as TGTGCCAGCAGCGAACAATCAGGATATAGCAATCAGCCCCAGCATTTT.

This chain links TRBV7-9 with TRBJ1-1; the D is unclear. Germline CDR1 reads SEHNR; CDR2 reads FQNEAQ (reference sequence). V lost 1 base, J lost 6 bases, and 6 bases lay in between. The CDR3 totals 12 residues. The DNA for the CDR3 is TGTGCCAGCAGCTTAGTCAGTGCTGAAGCTTTCTTT. Protein product: CASSLVSAEAFF.

The chain carries TRBV5-1 and TRBJ1-2; D unresolved. V was shortened by 1 base and J by 0 bases, with 13 bases between the two germline ends. Germline CDR1 is SGHRS and CDR2 is YFSETQ. The CDR3 is 16 residues long. CDR3 residues: CASSLRGHPSNYGYTF. The CDR3 DNA reads TGCGCCAGCAGCTTGAGAGGGCACCCTTCTAACTATGGCTACACCTTC. Complete variable domain (other parts from reference TRBV5-1 and TRBJ1-2): KAGVTQTPRYLIKTRGQQVTLSCSPISGHRSVSWYQQTPGQGLQFLFEYFSETQRNKGNFPGRFSGRQFSNSRSEMNVSTLELGDSALYLCASSLRGHPSNYGYTFGSGTRLTVV.

This clone was observed a single time. The J gene is TRBJ2-3, the V gene TRBV9; 8 bases match TRBD2. The CDR3 consists of 13 residues. Trimming removed 3 bases from V and 10 bases from J; junction bases left unmatched: 7. CDR1 SGDLS and CDR2 YYNGEE come from the germline V gene. CDR3 region: CASSAYSGNAQYF. The CDR3 bases are TGTGCCAGCAGCGCCTATAGCGGGAACGCGCAGTATTTT.

J is TRBJ2-2 and V is TRBV10-1; 9 bases match TRBD1. The CDR3 is 14 residues long. V shed 7 bases and J 3 bases; nucleotides not matched to a gene: 3. CDR1 WNHNN and CDR2 SYGVQD come from the germline V gene (reference sequence). The CDR3 loop reads CASKQGADTGELFF. CDR3 nucleotide sequence: TGCGCCAGCAAACAGGGGGCGGACACCGGGGAGCTGTTTTTT.

The chain uses TRBV2 and TRBJ2-1, with D maybe TRBD1 (5 bases). Germline V gene sequence: CDR1 SNHLY, CDR2 FYNNEI. The CDR3 runs 17 residues. Trimming cost V 4 bases and J 8 bases, with 24 bases left between them. This chain's CDR3 is CASSVRSGPARSHEQFF. CDR3 coding DNA: TGTGCCAGCAGTGTTAGGTCAGGGCCTGCGAGATCCCATGAGCAGTTCTTC.

This rearrangement joins TRBV9 to TRBJ2-2; 9 positions match TRBD1. Germline CDR1 and CDR2: SGDLS and YYNGEE. The CDR3 extends over 15 amino acids. V was pared by 3 bases and J by 7 bases, with 7 bases of the junction left unmatched. The CDR3 loop reads CASSGTGGAVGELFF. The CDR3, as DNA: TGTGCCAGCAGCGGAACAGGGGGCGCGGTCGGGGAGCTGTTTTTT.

The chain combines TRBV5-4 with TRBJ2-5; D possibly corresponds to TRBD1 (6 bases). The CDR3 runs to 14 residues. Trimming shortened V by 4 bases and J by 5 bases, and 15 bases separated the two germline ends. Germline V lookup: CDR1 SGHNT, CDR2 YYREEE (reference sequence). The CDR3 nucleotides read TGTGCCAGCAGCCATGACAGGAGAAGCGAGACCCAGTACTTC. Translation: CASSHDRRSETQYF.

This clone was seen a few times. The chain couples TRBV7-9 to TRBJ2-5, with D uncertain. V lost 4 bases to trimming and J lost 5 bases, with 20 bases between them. Germline V gene lookup returns CDR1 SEHNR and CDR2 FQNEAQ (reference sequence). The CDR3 runs to 16 residues. The CDR3 sequence: CASSSLSRRGLETQYF. The CDR3 region has the DNA TGTGCCAGCAGCTCATTATCCAGGAGAGGTCTTGAGACCCAGTACTTC.

This sequence joins TRBV29-1 and TRBJ1-5, with D possibly TRBD1 on 5 matching bases. Looked up from germline, CDR1 is SQVTM and CDR2 is ANQGSEA. This CDR3 has 14 residues. V shed 3 bases and J shed 4 bases, with 13 bases lying between them. Here the CDR3 reads CSVDGGAPNQPQHF. DNA for the CDR3: TGCAGCGTTGACGGAGGGGCGCCGAATCAGCCCCAGCATTTT.

V and J are TRBV28 and TRBJ1-5; no reliable D call. V gave up 2 bases and J gave up 6 bases, with 14 bases separating them. The CDR3 covers 15 residues. Germline CDR1 reads MDHEN; CDR2 reads SYDVKM. The CDR3 DNA reads as TGTGCCAGCAGTTTAACGGGCGGAGCCGGTCAGCCCCAGCATTTT. Encoded protein: CASSLTGGAGQPQHF.

V gene TRBV5-1 combines with J gene TRBJ2-3; D is unresolved. This CDR3 is built from 14 residues. Trimming pared 0 bases from V and 2 bases from J, leaving 7 bases between. Germline V gives CDR1 SGHRS, CDR2 YFSETQ. The DNA for the CDR3 is TGCGCCAGCAGCTTGGGGCAGCACACAGATACGCAGTATTTT. The encoded protein is CASSLGQHTDTQYF.